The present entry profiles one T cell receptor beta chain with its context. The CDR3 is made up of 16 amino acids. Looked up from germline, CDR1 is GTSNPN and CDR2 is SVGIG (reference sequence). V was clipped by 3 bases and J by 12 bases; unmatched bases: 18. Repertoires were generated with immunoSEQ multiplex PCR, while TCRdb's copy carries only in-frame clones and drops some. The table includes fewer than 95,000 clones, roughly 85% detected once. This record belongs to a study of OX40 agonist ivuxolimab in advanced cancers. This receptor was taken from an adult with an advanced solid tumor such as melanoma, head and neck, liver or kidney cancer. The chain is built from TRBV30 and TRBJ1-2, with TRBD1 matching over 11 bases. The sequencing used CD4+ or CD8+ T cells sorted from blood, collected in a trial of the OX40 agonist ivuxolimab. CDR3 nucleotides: TGTGCCTGGAGCAGAGGACAGGGGGCGTTTGTTCCAGGGGACACCTTC. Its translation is CAWSRGQGAFVPGDTF.